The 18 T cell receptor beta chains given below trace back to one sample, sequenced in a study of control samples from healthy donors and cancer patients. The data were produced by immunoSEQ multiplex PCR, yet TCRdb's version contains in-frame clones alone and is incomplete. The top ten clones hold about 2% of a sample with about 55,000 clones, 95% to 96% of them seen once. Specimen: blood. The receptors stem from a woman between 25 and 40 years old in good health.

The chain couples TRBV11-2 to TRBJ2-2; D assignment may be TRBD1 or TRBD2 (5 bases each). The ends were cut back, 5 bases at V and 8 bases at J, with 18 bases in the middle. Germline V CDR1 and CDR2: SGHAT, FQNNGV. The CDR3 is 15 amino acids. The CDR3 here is CASSHGTQTAGELFF. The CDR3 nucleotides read TGTGCCAGCAGCCACGGGACCCAGACCGCGGGGGAGCTGTTTTTT.

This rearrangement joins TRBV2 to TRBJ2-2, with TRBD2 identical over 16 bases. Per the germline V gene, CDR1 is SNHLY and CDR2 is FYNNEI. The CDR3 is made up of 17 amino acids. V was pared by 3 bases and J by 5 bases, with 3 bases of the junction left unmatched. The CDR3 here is CASSEGLAGGDTGELFF. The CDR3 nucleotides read TGTGCCAGCAGTGAGGGACTAGCGGGAGGGGATACCGGGGAGCTGTTTTTT. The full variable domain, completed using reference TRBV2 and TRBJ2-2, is EPEVTQTPSHQVTQMGQEVILRCVPISNHLYFYWYRQILGQKVEFLVSFYNNEISEKSEIFDDQFSVERPDGSNFTLKIRSTKLEDSAMYFCASSEGLAGGDTGELFFGEGSRLTVL.

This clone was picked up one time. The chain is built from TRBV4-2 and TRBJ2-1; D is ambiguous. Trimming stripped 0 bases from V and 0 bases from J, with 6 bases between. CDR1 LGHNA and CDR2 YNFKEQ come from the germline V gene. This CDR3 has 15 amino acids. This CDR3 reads CASSQEVLSYNEQFF. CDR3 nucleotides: TGTGCCAGCAGCCAAGAGGTTCTCTCCTACAATGAGCAGTTCTTC.

The CDR3 bases are TGTGCCAGCAGCCCGACAGGGATTAATCAGCCCCAGCATTTT. This encodes CASSPTGINQPQHF. This chain links TRBV25-1 with TRBJ1-5; 7 bases match TRBD1. After removal of 6 bases from V and 4 bases from J, the junction contained 6 bases not matched to a gene. The CDR3 has 14 amino acids. Germline lookup yields CDR1 MGHDK and CDR2 SYGVNS. Combining the CDR3 with reference TRBV25-1 and TRBJ1-5 gives the whole variable domain EADIYQTPRYLVIGTGKKITLECSQTMGHDKMYWYQQDPGMELHLIHYSYGVNSTEKGDLSSESTVSRIRTEHFPLTLESARPSHTSQYLCASSPTGINQPQHFGDGTRLSIL.

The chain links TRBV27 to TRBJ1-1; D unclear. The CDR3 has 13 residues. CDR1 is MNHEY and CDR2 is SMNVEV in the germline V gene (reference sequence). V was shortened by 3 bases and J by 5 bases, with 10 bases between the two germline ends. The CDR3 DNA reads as TGTGCCAGCAGTTTTGGGGTTGTAACTGAAGCTTTCTTT. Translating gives CASSFGVVTEAFF.

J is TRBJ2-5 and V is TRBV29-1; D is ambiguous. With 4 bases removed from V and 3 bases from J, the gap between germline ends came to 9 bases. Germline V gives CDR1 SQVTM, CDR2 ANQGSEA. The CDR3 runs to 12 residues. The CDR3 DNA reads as TGCAGCGTTGCCATGAAAAAAGAGACCCAGTACTTC. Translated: CSVAMKKETQYF.

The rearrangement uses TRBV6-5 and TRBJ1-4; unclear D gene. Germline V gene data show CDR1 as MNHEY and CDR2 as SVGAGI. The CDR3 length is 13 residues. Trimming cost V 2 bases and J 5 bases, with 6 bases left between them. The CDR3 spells CASSYSSNEKLFF. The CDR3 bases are TGTGCCAGCAGTTACAGTTCGAATGAAAAACTGTTTTTT.

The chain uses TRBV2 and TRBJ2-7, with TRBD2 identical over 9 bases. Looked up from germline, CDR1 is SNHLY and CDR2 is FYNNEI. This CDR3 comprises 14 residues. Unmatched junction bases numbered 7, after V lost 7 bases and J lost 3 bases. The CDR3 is CASTPGLAFYEQYF. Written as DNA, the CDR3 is TGTGCCAGCACCCCGGGACTAGCTTTCTACGAGCAGTACTTC.

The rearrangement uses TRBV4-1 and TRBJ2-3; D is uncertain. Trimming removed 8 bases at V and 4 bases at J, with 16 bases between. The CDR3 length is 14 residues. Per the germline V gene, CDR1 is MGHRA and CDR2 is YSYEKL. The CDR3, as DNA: TGCGCCAGCCGGGCCCCGAACGAAGCAGATACGCAGTATTTT. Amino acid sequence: CASRAPNEADTQYF.

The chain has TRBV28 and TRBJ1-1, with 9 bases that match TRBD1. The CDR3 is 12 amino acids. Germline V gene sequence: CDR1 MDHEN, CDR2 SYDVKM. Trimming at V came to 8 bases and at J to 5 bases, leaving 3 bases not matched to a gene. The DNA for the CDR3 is TGTGCCAGCCTCGACAGGGGGACTGAAGCTTTCTTT. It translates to CASLDRGTEAFF. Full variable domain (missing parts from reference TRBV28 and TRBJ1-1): DVKVTQSSRYLVKRTGEKVFLECVQDMDHENMFWYRQDPGLGLRLIYFSYDVKMKEKGDIPEGYSVSREKKERFSLILESASTNQTSMYLCASLDRGTEAFFGQGTRLTVV.

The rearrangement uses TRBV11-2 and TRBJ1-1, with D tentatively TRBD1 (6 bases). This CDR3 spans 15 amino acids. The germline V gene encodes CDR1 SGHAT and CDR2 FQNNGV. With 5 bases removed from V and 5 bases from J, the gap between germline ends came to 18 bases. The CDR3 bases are TGTGCCAGCAGCACCACCGGACAGCTGAGGACTGAAGCTTTCTTT. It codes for CASSTTGQLRTEAFF. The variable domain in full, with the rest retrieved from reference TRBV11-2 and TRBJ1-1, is EAGVAQSPRYKIIEKRQSVAFWCNPISGHATLYWYQQILGQGPKLLIQFQNNGVVDDSQLPKDRFSAERLKGVDSTLKIQPAKLEDSAVYLCASSTTGQLRTEAFFGQGTRLTVV.

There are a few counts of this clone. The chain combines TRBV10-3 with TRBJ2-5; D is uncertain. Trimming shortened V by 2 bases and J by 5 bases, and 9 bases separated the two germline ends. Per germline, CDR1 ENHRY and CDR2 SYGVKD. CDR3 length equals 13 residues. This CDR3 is CAISETVWETQYF. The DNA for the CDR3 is TGTGCCATCAGTGAGACGGTATGGGAGACCCAGTACTTC.

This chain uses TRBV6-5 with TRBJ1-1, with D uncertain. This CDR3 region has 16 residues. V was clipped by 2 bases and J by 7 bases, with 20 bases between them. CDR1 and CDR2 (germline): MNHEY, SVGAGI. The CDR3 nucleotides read TGTGCCAGCAGTTACCGCTCGACCGGGGAGGAGGGTGAAGCTTTCTTT. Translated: CASSYRSTGEEGEAFF.

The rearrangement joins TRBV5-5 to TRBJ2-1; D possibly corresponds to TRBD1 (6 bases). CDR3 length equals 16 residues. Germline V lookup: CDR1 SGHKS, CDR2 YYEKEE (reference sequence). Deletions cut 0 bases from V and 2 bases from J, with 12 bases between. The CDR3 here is CASSLAREGAYNEQFF. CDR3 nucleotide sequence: TGTGCCAGCAGCTTGGCCAGAGAGGGGGCCTACAATGAGCAGTTCTTC.

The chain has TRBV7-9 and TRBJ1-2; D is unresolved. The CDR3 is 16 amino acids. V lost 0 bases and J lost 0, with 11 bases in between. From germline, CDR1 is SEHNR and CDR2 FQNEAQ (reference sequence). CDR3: CASSLAGREANYGYTF. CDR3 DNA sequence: TGTGCCAGCAGCTTAGCTGGCCGGGAGGCTAACTATGGCTACACCTTC. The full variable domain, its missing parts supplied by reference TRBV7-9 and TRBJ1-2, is DTGVSQNPRHKITKRGQNVTFRCDPISEHNRLYWYRQTLGQGPEFLTYFQNEAQLEKSRLLSDRFSAERPKGSFSTLEIQRTEQGDSAMYLCASSLAGREANYGYTFGSGTRLTVV.

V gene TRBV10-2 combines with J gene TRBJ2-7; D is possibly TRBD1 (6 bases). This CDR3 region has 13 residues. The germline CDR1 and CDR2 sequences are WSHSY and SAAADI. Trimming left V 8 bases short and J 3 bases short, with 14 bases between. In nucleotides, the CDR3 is TGCGCCAGCCGACCGGGACATAGCTACGAGCAGTACTTC. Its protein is CASRPGHSYEQYF.

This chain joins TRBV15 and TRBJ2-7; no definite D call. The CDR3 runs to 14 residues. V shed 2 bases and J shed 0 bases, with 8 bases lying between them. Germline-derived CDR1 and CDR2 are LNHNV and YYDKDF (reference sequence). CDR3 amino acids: CATSRLVSSYEQYF. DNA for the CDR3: TGTGCCACCAGCAGATTGGTGAGCTCCTACGAGCAGTACTTC.

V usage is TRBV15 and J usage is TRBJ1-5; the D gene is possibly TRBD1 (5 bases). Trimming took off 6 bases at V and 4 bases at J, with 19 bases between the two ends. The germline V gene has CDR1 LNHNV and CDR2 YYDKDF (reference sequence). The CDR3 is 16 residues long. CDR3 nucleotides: TGTGCCACCAGTCAGAGAGTACGAGGGGATAATCAGCCCCAGCATTTT. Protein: CATSQRVRGDNQPQHF.